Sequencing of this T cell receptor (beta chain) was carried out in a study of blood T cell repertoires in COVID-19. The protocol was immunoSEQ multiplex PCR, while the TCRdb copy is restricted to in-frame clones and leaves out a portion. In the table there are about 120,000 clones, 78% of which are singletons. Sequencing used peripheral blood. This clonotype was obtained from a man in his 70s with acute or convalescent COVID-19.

CDR3 nucleotides: TGTGCCATCAGTGAGTTCTCAGGCCGCTCTGGAAACACCATATATTTT. Residues: CAISEFSGRSGNTIYF. This chain connects TRBV10-3 to TRBJ1-3; no firm D call. In germline, CDR1 is ENHRY, CDR2 SYGVKD. This CDR3 comprises 16 residues. V was clipped by 1 base and J by 0 bases, with 10 bases between them.